This TCR beta chain was identified in a study of molecular identifiers for immune sequencing clone quantification. The study's findings and limits: For highly expanded clones, sizes could be underestimated when identical TCR molecules share a barcode. Even with one million naive cells present, spiked Jurkat TCR RNA from one cell was reportedly detectable.

TCRdb recomputed calls from the PCR reads with MiXCR, one row per CDR3 protein. This sample has 250,000 to 350,000 distinct CDR3 sequences, with 20% to 25% found just once. This clonotype was seen ten or more times. Its antigen is not identified. The clonotype was recovered from a human donor in good health. Some libraries in this study had Jurkat cell RNA spiked in. Source material: naive CD8+ T cells from blood, with Jurkat cell RNA spiked in. Subset: FACS-sorted CD8+CD4-CCR7+CD45RA+ naive T cells.

The chain's CDR3 is CSVELAGTGELFF. CDR3 nucleotides: TGCAGCGTTGAACTAGCGGGTACCGGGGAGCTGTTTTTT. The V call is TRBV29-1, the J call TRBJ2-2, with 8 bases that match TRBD2. CDR3 length: 13 amino acids. Unmatched junction bases numbered 1, after V lost 2 bases and J lost 5 bases. Germline CDR1 and CDR2: SQVTM and ANQGSEA.